Following are 26 T cell receptor beta chains from one sample sequenced in a study of shared clonotypes between healthy human individuals. Data came from immunoSEQ multiplex PCR; TCRdb stores just in-frame clones and leaves some out. This sample carries about 2.3 million clones, around 90% of them seen once, and the ten largest clones take 0.37%. Sequencing was performed on naive CD4+ T cells from PBMCs. The sample's subset: CD45RA+ positively selected. These receptor sequences come from a man younger than 35 in good health. Some clones in this sample may be carry-over from other donors' samples.

This clone was counted a few times. This chain connects TRBV2 to TRBJ1-2; D is unresolved. Germline CDR1 is SNHLY and CDR2 is FYNNEI. The CDR3 consists of 13 residues. Between the trimmed V and J ends, which lost 3 bases and 7 bases, there was a span of 12 bases. As DNA, the CDR3 is TGTGCCAGCAGTGATCGGCTAAGGAGTGGCTACACCTTC. Amino acids: CASSDRLRSGYTF.

This chain uses TRBV9 with TRBJ2-1; D gene uncertain. CDR1 is SGDLS, CDR2 YYNGEE, per germline. V was clipped by 4 bases and J by 7 bases, with 15 bases between them. The CDR3 has 14 amino acids. The CDR3 sequence is CASSTYSLRNEQFF. CDR3 sequence (DNA): TGTGCCAGCAGCACATACTCTCTGCGGAATGAGCAGTTCTTC. The full variable domain, its missing parts supplied by reference TRBV9 and TRBJ2-1, is DSGVTQTPKHLITATGQRVTLRCSPRSGDLSVYWYQQSLDQGLQFLIQYYNGEERAKGNILERFSAQQFPDLHSELNLSSLELGDSALYFCASSTYSLRNEQFFGPGTRLTVL.

The chain combines TRBV6-1 with TRBJ2-7; D perhaps matches TRBD2 (5 bases). V was pared by 6 bases and J by 1 base, with 10 bases between. The CDR3 spans 13 residues. CDR1 is MNHNS and CDR2 is SASEGT in the germline V gene. The CDR3 loop is CASSLARSYEQYF. DNA for the CDR3: TGTGCCAGCAGCCTAGCTCGGTCCTACGAGCAGTACTTC.

The rearrangement links TRBV19 to TRBJ2-1, with 8 nucleotides matching TRBD2. From germline, CDR1 is LNHDA and CDR2 SQIVND (reference sequence). With V trimmed by 5 bases and J by 13 bases, 16 bases remained unmatched. This CDR3 is built from 15 residues. As DNA, the CDR3 is TGTGCCAGTAGTCCTCGATGGGCTAGCGGGTCGATTCAGTTCTTC. Translated, it gives CASSPRWASGSIQFF.

The chain links TRBV30 to TRBJ1-1; D is perhaps TRBD1 (5 bases). Germline V gives CDR1 GTSNPN, CDR2 SVGIG (reference sequence). The CDR3 sequence is 14 residues long. Trimming took 3 bases from V and 0 from J, leaving 11 bases between them. This CDR3 is CAWRPGRVNTEAFF. The CDR3 region has the DNA TGTGCCTGGAGACCGGGACGAGTGAACACTGAAGCTTTCTTT.

This chain links TRBV7-2 with TRBJ1-5; 7 bases map to TRBD1. Trimming removed 0 bases from V and 1 base from J; junction bases left unmatched: 0. CDR1 is SGHTA, CDR2 FQGNSA, per germline. CDR3 length equals 15 residues. The CDR3 DNA is TGTGCCAGCAGCTTAGCGGGACAGAGCAATCAGCCCCAGCATTTT. Amino acids: CASSLAGQSNQPQHF.

The rearrangement links TRBV7-2 to TRBJ2-7, with 10 bases fitting TRBD2. The junction had 8 bases not matched to a gene; V was cut back by 2 bases and J by 4 bases. The germline V gene encodes CDR1 SGHTA and CDR2 FQGNSA. The CDR3 loop spans 16 amino acids. The CDR3 here is CASSLWALAGVYEQYF. CDR3 in DNA: TGTGCCAGCAGCTTATGGGCTCTAGCGGGAGTATACGAGCAGTACTTC.

V gene TRBV6-5 combines with J gene TRBJ2-1; a possible D gene is TRBD1 (6 bases). The CDR3 is 14 amino acids. Germline CDR1 reads MNHEY; CDR2 reads SVGAGI. With 2 bases removed from V and 6 bases from J, the gap between germline ends came to 11 bases. CDR3 bases: TGTGCCAGCAGTTACGACAGGTTGGTCAATGAGCAGTTCTTC. Its protein product is CASSYDRLVNEQFF.

In its sample, this clone was seen once. The rearrangement links TRBV28 to TRBJ2-7, with D hard to call. The CDR3 covers 14 residues. The V gene lost 10 bases and the J gene lost 7 bases, with 23 bases spanning the gap. Per germline, CDR1 MDHEN and CDR2 SYDVKM. The CDR3 bases are TGTGCCACCCAACCTCCGGGTCCTCTACGAGAGCAGTACTTC. Its protein is CATQPPGPLREQYF.

The V call is TRBV9, the J call TRBJ2-2; D is ambiguous. CDR1 is SGDLS and CDR2 is YYNGEE in the germline V gene. Trimming shortened V by 4 bases and J by 6 bases, and 16 bases separated the two germline ends. The CDR3 consists of 15 residues. The CDR3 region is CASSLRTIPAGELFF. The CDR3 bases are TGTGCCAGCAGCCTCCGGACCATCCCGGCCGGGGAGCTGTTTTTT.

The gene calls are TRBV5-1 and TRBJ2-5; D is perhaps TRBD1 or TRBD2 (5 bases each). The germline gives CDR1 SGHRS, CDR2 YFSETQ. The CDR3 spans 15 residues. Trimming removed 1 base at V and 3 bases at J, with 13 bases between. CDR3 sequence (DNA): TGCGCCAGCAGCTTGACCGGGACCCGGGAAGAGACCCAGTACTTC. Protein product: CASSLTGTREETQYF.

The chain joins TRBV6-5 to TRBJ1-1, with a weak D call TRBD1 (5 bases). Germline CDR1 MNHEY, CDR2 SVGAGI. This CDR3 region has 15 residues. V gave up 0 bases and J gave up 4 bases, with 12 bases separating them. The CDR3 loop is CASSYSVTGVTEAFF. CDR3 coding DNA: TGTGCCAGCAGTTACTCGGTAACGGGGGTCACTGAAGCTTTCTTT.

This clone showed up just once. Other DNA sequences in the same sample also yield this CDR3. The chain has TRBV29-1 and TRBJ2-5; 12 nucleotides agree with TRBD1. The CDR3 loop spans 13 amino acids. The ends lost 7 bases at V and 5 bases at J; junction bases unmatched: 5. CDR1 and CDR2 from the germline V gene are SQVTM and ANQGSEA. In DNA form, the CDR3 reads TGCAGCGCGCGGGACAGGGGGCGGGAGACCCAGTACTTC. Residues: CSARDRGRETQYF.

This chain uses TRBV6-9 with TRBJ2-1, with D unclear. Germline loops: CDR1 MNHGY, CDR2 SVAAGI. CDR3 length equals 12 residues. V was pared by 5 bases and J by 8 bases, with 10 bases between. CDR3: CASSAWIDEQFF. CDR3 nucleotides: TGTGCCAGCAGTGCATGGATCGATGAGCAGTTCTTC.

V is TRBV5-1 and J is TRBJ2-3; the D gene is possibly TRBD2 (6 bases). The V gene lost 0 bases and the J gene lost 0 bases, with 11 bases spanning the gap. The germline V gene has CDR1 SGHRS and CDR2 YFSETQ. The CDR3 runs 16 residues. The DNA for the CDR3 is TGCGCCAGCAGCTTGGGCCCGGGAGCTAGCACAGATACGCAGTATTTT. This translates into CASSLGPGASTDTQYF.

The V and J genes are TRBV5-1 and TRBJ2-2, with 7 positions matching TRBD2. Losses at the gene ends were 0 bases for V and 1 base for J; bases not matched to a gene: 6. This CDR3 region has 17 residues. The V gene's germline CDR1 is SGHRS and CDR2 YFSETQ. The CDR3 reads CASSLGGLAENTGELFF. CDR3 sequence (DNA): TGCGCCAGCAGCTTGGGGGGCCTAGCGGAGAACACCGGGGAGCTGTTTTTT.

The chain carries TRBV6-5 and TRBJ2-3; TRBD2 matches 9 bases. Germline assignment: CDR1 MNHEY and CDR2 SVGAGI. The CDR3 consists of 14 residues. V shed 8 bases, J shed 3 bases, and the junction held 6 bases outside the gene matches. CDR3 nucleotide sequence: TGTGCCAGCGTTGGTAGCGGGAGTACAGATACGCAGTATTTT. Its protein is CASVGSGSTDTQYF.

CDR3 DNA: TGTGCCAGTAGTATAGCGGGGACAGGGCACACCGGGGAGCTGTTTTTT. Residues: CASSIAGTGHTGELFF. The chain has TRBV19 and TRBJ2-2; 9 nucleotides agree with TRBD1. From germline, CDR1 is LNHDA and CDR2 SQIVND (reference sequence). The CDR3 length is 16 residues. The ends lost 1 base at V and 3 bases at J; junction bases unmatched: 3.

This clone was observed a single time. Here the CDR3 reads CASSLIAGGPTDTQYF. Here the CDR3 DNA reads TGTGCCAGCAGCTTAATAGCGGGAGGGCCGACAGATACGCAGTATTTT. The J gene is TRBJ2-3, the V gene TRBV7-2; 11 bases are shared with TRBD2. Germline loops: CDR1 SGHTA, CDR2 FQGNSA. The CDR3 covers 16 residues. V gave up 2 bases and J gave up 3 bases; unmatched junction bases: 4.

The V call is TRBV2, the J call TRBJ1-1, with a weak D call TRBD1 (6 bases). The CDR3 is 14 amino acids. Looked up from germline, CDR1 is SNHLY and CDR2 is FYNNEI. V was trimmed by 6 bases and J by 6 bases, leaving 17 bases between them. The DNA of the CDR3 is TGTGCCAGCAGGAAACAGGGAGTGGGCCCTGAAGCTTTCTTT. Residues: CASRKQGVGPEAFF.

J is TRBJ1-1 and V is TRBV7-9; D is uncertain. The CDR3 has 13 amino acids. The V and J ends lost 5 bases and 8 bases respectively, with 15 bases between them. Germline lookup yields CDR1 SEHNR and CDR2 FQNEAQ (reference sequence). The CDR3 region is CASSRESAAEAFF. The CDR3 region has the DNA TGTGCCAGCAGCCGCGAGTCGGCCGCAGAAGCTTTCTTT.

This rearrangement joins TRBV28 to TRBJ1-1; tentatively, D is TRBD1 (5 bases). Germline V gene data show CDR1 as MDHEN and CDR2 as SYDVKM. The CDR3 runs to 14 residues. Trimming stripped 3 bases from V and 8 bases from J, with 16 bases between. CDR3 in DNA: TGTGCCAGCAGTTTCCTTAGGGGTCGGTCAGAAGCTTTCTTT. Protein: CASSFLRGRSEAFF.

This chain links TRBV15 with TRBJ2-1; D perhaps matches TRBD2 (6 bases). Between the trimmed V and J ends, which lost 5 bases and 5 bases, there was a span of 13 bases. The CDR3 length is 14 residues. Germline CDR1 LNHNV, CDR2 YYDKDF (reference sequence). The CDR3 loop is CATSGVGGNNEQFF. The CDR3 nucleotides read TGTGCCACCAGCGGGGTGGGAGGTAACAATGAGCAGTTCTTC.

This clone came up once. Other nucleotide sequences from this sample produce the same CDR3. V and J are TRBV28 and TRBJ2-3; 8 nucleotides match TRBD2. The CDR3 extends over 14 amino acids. In germline, CDR1 is MDHEN, CDR2 SYDVKM. V shed 5 bases, J shed 0 bases, and the junction held 1 base outside the gene matches. The CDR3 DNA follows: TGTGCCAGCAGTCAGCGGGGGAGCACAGATACGCAGTATTTT. Amino acid sequence: CASSQRGSTDTQYF.

J is TRBJ2-3 and V is TRBV5-4, with 13 bases lining up with TRBD2. CDR1 is SGHNT and CDR2 is YYREEE in the germline V gene (reference sequence). With 0 bases clipped from V and 5 bases from J, the junction kept 12 bases outside the gene matches. The CDR3 has 19 residues. The CDR3 DNA reads TGTGCCAGCAGCTTGGGCCTTCAACTAGCGGGAGGGCCTATAGATACGCAGTATTTT. Encoded protein: CASSLGLQLAGGPIDTQYF.

J is TRBJ2-2 and V is TRBV5-4; perhaps TRBD1 as D (5 bases). V was trimmed by 3 bases and J by 0 bases, leaving 12 bases between them. The germline V gene has CDR1 SGHNT and CDR2 YYREEE (reference sequence). CDR3 length equals 16 residues. The CDR3 spells CASSSSDTPNTGELFF. The CDR3 coding sequence is TGTGCCAGCAGCTCTTCGGACACACCGAACACCGGGGAGCTGTTTTTT.